Listed below are T cell receptor beta chains from one sample, sequenced in a study of T cells in Graves' hyperthyroidism and ophthalmopathy. From the multiplex PCR reads, TCRdb called clonotypes with MiXCR, one entry per CDR3 protein. The table includes 200,000 to 300,000 distinct CDR3 sequences, roughly a quarter detected once. The specimen sequenced was blood. These receptors all stem from a woman aged 40 to 50 with Graves' ophthalmopathy. Each CDR3 is given with its conserved first and last residue. Fields, in order: clone size, J gene, D gene, V gene, CDR3 DNA, CDR3 protein. A D gene is named only where the DNA matches it firmly. Some rows have no size entry. The others give once, few or many, or a class for an expanded clone.

few,TRBJ2-3,TRBD2,TRBV30,TGTGCCTGGACTACTAGCGGGAGAGACACAGATACGCAGTATTTT,CAWTTSGRDTDTQYF
many,TRBJ2-7,TRBD2,TRBV4-1,TGCGCCAGCAGCCAAGCCCTGACTAGCCCGCTGCAGTACTTC,CASSQALTSPLQYF
NA,TRBJ1-2,TRBD1,TRBV12-3/TRBV12-4,TGTGCCAGCAGTCCCCATGGGACAGGGCCCCACTATGGCTACACCTTC,CASSPHGTGPHYGYTF
many,TRBJ2-6,TRBD1,TRBV28,TGTGCCAGCAGTTTAAGTGACAGGGCAAGGGGGGCCAACGTCCTGACTTTC,CASSLSDRARGANVLTF
many,TRBJ1-1,NA,TRBV29-1,TGCAGCGTCCTCCCCAGGAACACTGAAGCTTTCTTT,CSVLPRNTEAFF
many,TRBJ2-6,NA,TRBV6-5,TGTGCCAGCAGTTACTCGTTCCGGGACGCTGGGGCCAACGTCCTGACTTTC,CASSYSFRDAGANVLTF
NA,TRBJ1-5,NA,TRBV28,TGTGCCAGCAGTCTTTTAGAAGTTCAGCCCCAGCATTTT,CASSLLEVQPQHF
many,TRBJ2-5,NA,TRBV3-1,TGTGCCAGCAGCCAAGCATCCGGACTACCCATCGGGACCCAGTACTTC,CASSQASGLPIGTQYF
many,TRBJ1-1,NA,TRBV6-2/TRBV6-3,TGTGCCAGCAGTTACGGTTACAGGTTGGAGCCTGAAGCTTTCTTT,CASSYGYRLEPEAFF
NA,TRBJ1-1,NA,TRBV12-3/TRBV12-4,TGTGCCAGCAGTTACGTAGGGGGTAGGACTGAAGCTTTCTTT,CASSYVGGRTEAFF
NA,TRBJ1-1,NA,TRBV4-3,TGCGCCAGCAGCCAAGCAGTATTGGTGAACACTGAAGCTTTCTTT,CASSQAVLVNTEAFF
NA,TRBJ2-2,NA,TRBV7-9,TGTGCCAGCAGCCCCGACGGGGAGCTGTTTTTT,CASSPDGELFF
few,TRBJ1-5,NA,TRBV12-3/TRBV12-4,TGTGCCAGCAGTTTAGGGGGGCCTTATAGCAATCAGCCCCAGCATTTT,CASSLGGPYSNQPQHF
NA,TRBJ1-1,NA,TRBV6-1,TGTGCCAGCAGTCCCACGGCAAGGAGTGAAGCTTTCTTT,CASSPTARSEAFF
many,TRBJ1-1,NA,TRBV9,TGTGCCAGCAGCCCTCGGATCGGCAGCCCGAGGGCTTTCTTT,CASSPRIGSPRAFF
many,TRBJ2-5,NA,TRBV3-1,TGTGCCAGCAGCTTCGGACTGATCCAAGAGACCCAGTACTTC,CASSFGLIQETQYF
few,TRBJ1-1,NA,TRBV7-8,TGTGCCAGCAGCCCAATCTCTGAAGCTTTCTTT,CASSPISEAFF
NA,TRBJ1-1,TRBD1,TRBV6-2/TRBV6-3,TGTGCCAGCAGTCGCCAGGGGGCTAACACTGAAGCTTTCTTT,CASSRQGANTEAFF
NA,TRBJ2-5,TRBD1,TRBV10-3,TGTGCCATCAGTTGGGACAGGGGGCGCGGTGAGACCCAGTACTTC,CAISWDRGRGETQYF
many,TRBJ2-5,TRBD1,TRBV20-1,TGCAGTGTGGGGACAGGGGTGTTGGAGACCCAGTACTTC,CSVGTGVLETQYF
many,TRBJ2-5,TRBD1,TRBV7-9,TGTGCCAGCAGCCCGGACAGGATTGGAGAGACCCAGTACTTC,CASSPDRIGETQYF
many,TRBJ2-2,TRBD2,TRBV7-8,TGTGCCAGCAGCTCAAGGACTAGCGGGAACACCGGGGAGCTGTTTTTT,CASSSRTSGNTGELFF
many,TRBJ2-7,NA,TRBV20-1,TGCAGTGCTATCCCCGGGCAGTACTTC,CSAIPGQYF
NA,TRBJ1-2,NA,TRBV28,TGTGCCAGCAGTTTAGGGGTTGGGAGGTATAACTATGGCTACACCTTC,CASSLGVGRYNYGYTF
many,TRBJ2-5,NA,TRBV4-1,TGCGCCAGCAGCCAAGAACCAGGGTATCAAGAGACCCAGTACTTC,CASSQEPGYQETQYF
NA,TRBJ1-3,TRBD1,TRBV6-5,TGTGCCAGCAGTTCCGGGACAGGGTCTGGAAACACCATATATTTT,CASSSGTGSGNTIYF
few,TRBJ2-5,TRBD2,TRBV3-1,TGTGCCAGCAGCCATAGACTAGCGGGTGCGAAAGAGACCCAGTACTTC,CASSHRLAGAKETQYF
many,TRBJ1-1,NA,TRBV24-1,TGTGCCACCAGTGGAGGACCTAGGAACACTGAAGCTTTCTTT,CATSGGPRNTEAFF
many,TRBJ2-7,TRBD1,TRBV6-5,TGTGCCAGCAGGCAGATTGGGACAGGGGCCTACGAGCAGTACTTC,CASRQIGTGAYEQYF
many,TRBJ2-7,NA,TRBV28,TGTGCCAGCAGTTTCCAGGGAGTCCAATACGAGCAGTACTTC,CASSFQGVQYEQYF
many,TRBJ1-2,NA,TRBV7-9,TGTGCCAGCAGCCCGGACAGTCTAGGCTACACCTTC,CASSPDSLGYTF
once,TRBJ2-7,NA,TRBV6-4,TGTGCCAGCAGAGACTCAGACCGTATTCTTACCTACGAGCAGTACTTC,CASRDSDRILTYEQYF
many,TRBJ2-4,NA,TRBV27,TGTGCCAGCAGTGCAGACTGGGGAGCCAAAAACATTCAGTACTTC,CASSADWGAKNIQYF
NA,TRBJ1-2,NA,TRBV12-3/TRBV12-4,TGTGCCAGCAGTTTTCTAACAGGGTGGGCGGATGGCTACACCTTC,CASSFLTGWADGYTF
many,TRBJ1-1,NA,TRBV6-5,TGTGCCAGCAGTTACTCCCACCTCGGGAAAACTGAAGCTTTCTTT,CASSYSHLGKTEAFF
many,TRBJ2-7,NA,TRBV6-2/TRBV6-3,TGTGCCAGCAGTTACCCGACAGGCGGGGGCATATACGAGCAGTACTTC,CASSYPTGGGIYEQYF
many,TRBJ2-7,TRBD2,TRBV7-6,TGTGCCAGCAGTAGCGGGAGTAGGTACGAGCAGTACTTC,CASSSGSRYEQYF
NA,TRBJ1-3,NA,TRBV10-3,TGTGCCATACAGGACTTCTCTGGAAACACCATATATTTT,CAIQDFSGNTIYF
many,TRBJ2-6,NA,TRBV29-1,TGCAGCGTTGGCTGGACAGAGACCTCTGGGGCCAACGTCCTGACTTTC,CSVGWTETSGANVLTF
many,TRBJ2-7,NA,TRBV6-2/TRBV6-3,TGTGCCAGCAGTTACTCCTTGGACATTCTCGCTATGGTAGAGCAGTACTTC,CASSYSLDILAMVEQYF